Listed below are T cell receptor beta chains from one sample, sequenced in a study of shared clonotypes between healthy human individuals. Generated by immunoSEQ multiplex PCR, the TCRdb table keeps only in-frame clones and is missing some. The sample lists about 2.4 million clones, just over 90% occurring once. Sequencing was performed on naive CD4+ T cells sorted from blood. These receptors were taken from a man younger than 35 in good health. Both conserved end residues are part of each CDR3. A D gene is named only where the DNA matches it firmly. Clone size is not always given. Where it is, it says once, few, many or a class for expanded clones.

v_call	j_call	clone_size	d_call	cdr3_aa	cdr3_nt
TRBV1	TRBJ1-4	-	-	CTSSQELKQGQFHEKLFF	TGCACCAGCAGCCAAGAACTAAAACAGGGACAGTTCCATGAAAAACTGTTTTTT
TRBV13	TRBJ1-2	-	TRBD1	CASILRDRAEGYTF	TGTGCCAGCATCCTAAGGGACAGGGCGGAGGGCTACACCTTC
TRBV5-1	TRBJ2-3	-	-	CASSLAGTLTTDTQYF	TGCGCCAGCAGCTTGGCGGGCACCCTAACAACAGATACGCAGTATTTT
TRBV7-2	TRBJ2-3	-	-	CASSLLTDTQYF	TGTGCCAGCAGCTTACTTACAGATACGCAGTATTTT
TRBV10-3	TRBJ2-7	-	TRBD2	CAISPTSGGTEQYF	TGTGCCATCAGCCCGACTAGCGGGGGGACCGAGCAGTACTTC
TRBV19	TRBJ2-4	-	TRBD1	CASSIQGATAKNIQYF	TGTGCCAGTAGTATCCAGGGGGCAACGGCCAAAAACATTCAGTACTTC
TRBV15	TRBJ1-6	once	-	CATSRDRMTDYNSPLHF	TGTGCCACCAGCAGAGATAGAATGACAGATTATAATTCACCCCTCCACTTT
TRBV13	TRBJ1-2	-	-	CASSLGGNGYTF	TGTGCCAGCAGCTTAGGAGGGAATGGCTACACCTTC
TRBV10-3	TRBJ1-4	-	TRBD1	CAISESSGQGGKLFF	TGTGCCATCAGTGAGTCTTCGGGACAGGGTGGAAAACTGTTTTTT
TRBV27	TRBJ1-1	-	-	CASSFGGWTEAFF	TGTGCCAGCAGTTTTGGCGGGTGGACTGAAGCTTTCTTT
TRBV5-8	TRBJ1-2	-	-	CASSLRLVVSRNYGYTF	TGTGCCAGCAGCTTGCGCCTCGTCGTTTCGAGAAACTATGGCTACACCTTC
TRBV28	TRBJ2-5	-	-	CASTPRARYQETQYF	TGTGCCAGCACCCCGAGGGCGCGGTACCAAGAGACCCAGTACTTC
TRBV10-3	TRBJ1-6	-	-	CAISDGQYNSPLHF	TGTGCCATCAGTGACGGGCAGTATAATTCACCCCTCCACTTT
TRBV19	TRBJ1-2	-	TRBD1	CASNDRGDYGYTF	TGTGCCAGTAATGACAGGGGCGACTATGGCTACACCTTC
TRBV9	TRBJ2-7	-	TRBD1	CASSVRGQGDHEQYF	TGTGCCAGCAGCGTACGAGGACAGGGGGACCACGAGCAGTACTTC
TRBV6-1	TRBJ1-2	-	-	CASSAPQGGGYTF	TGTGCCAGCAGCGCTCCCCAGGGAGGTGGCTACACCTTC
TRBV18	TRBJ1-2	-	-	CASSPGTDYGYTF	TGTGCCAGCTCACCGGGAACAGACTATGGCTACACCTTC
TRBV6-6	TRBJ1-6	-	TRBD1	CASRTGSSYNSPLHF	TGTGCCAGCAGGACAGGGAGCTCCTATAATTCACCCCTCCACTTT
TRBV7-2	TRBJ2-4	-	TRBD1	CASSLVGTANHLAKNIQYF	TGTGCCAGCAGCTTAGTGGGGACAGCCAACCACCTAGCCAAAAACATTCAGTACTTC
TRBV6-5	TRBJ1-3	-	-	CASGVPGTIYF	TGTGCCAGCGGCGTCCCGGGAACCATATATTTT
TRBV5-1	TRBJ2-1	-	TRBD2	CASSSGAGDYNEQFF	TGCGCCAGCAGCTCCGGAGCGGGAGACTACAATGAGCAGTTCTTC
TRBV5-5	TRBJ1-5	-	-	CASSLALGSNQPQHF	TGTGCCAGCAGCTTGGCTTTAGGTAGCAATCAGCCCCAGCATTTT
TRBV15	TRBJ1-6	-	-	CATSRDRGQGNSPLHF	TGTGCCACCAGCAGAGATCGGGGCCAGGGAAATTCACCCCTCCACTTT
TRBV28	TRBJ2-7	once	TRBD2	CASYAGEGVEQYF	TGTGCCAGTTACGCGGGAGAAGGGGTCGAGCAGTACTTC
TRBV6-1	TRBJ2-5	-	TRBD1	CASRDRGEETQYF	TGTGCCTCCCGGGACAGGGGTGAGGAGACCCAGTACTTC
TRBV19	TRBJ1-5	-	-	CASSIVGQYSNQPQHF	TGTGCCAGTAGTATAGTGGGCCAGTATAGCAATCAGCCCCAGCATTTT
TRBV5-6	TRBJ1-1	-	-	CASSFTGTEAFF	TGTGCCAGCAGCTTTACGGGGACTGAAGCTTTCTTT
TRBV6-1	TRBJ2-5	-	-	CASSDRGLETQYF	TGTGCCAGCAGTGACCGAGGGCTGGAGACCCAGTACTTC
TRBV6-6	TRBJ2-3	-	-	CASRSGTDTQYF	TGTGCCAGCAGGAGCGGCACAGATACGCAGTATTTT
TRBV7-2	TRBJ2-1	-	-	CASSLTRNEQFF	TGTGCCAGCAGCTTAACTAGGAATGAGCAGTTCTTC
TRBV18	TRBJ2-3	-	TRBD1	CASSPGQGTDTQYF	TGTGCCAGCTCACCCGGACAGGGCACAGATACGCAGTATTTT
TRBV27	TRBJ2-1	-	TRBD2	CASSSQGLAGPIF	TGTGCCAGCAGCTCCCAGGGACTAGCGGGCCCGATCTTC
TRBV28	TRBJ2-3	-	-	CASRKYGGGTDTQYF	TGTGCCAGCAGAAAATACGGGGGTGGGACAGATACGCAGTATTTT
TRBV23-1	TRBJ1-2	-	TRBD1	CASSPPLDLDRPDYGYTF	TGCGCCAGCAGCCCACCGCTAGACCTGGACAGGCCGGACTATGGCTACACCTTC
TRBV11-2	TRBJ1-4	-	TRBD1	CASSFGTGDEKLFF	TGTGCCAGCAGCTTCGGGACAGGGGATGAAAAACTGTTTTTT
TRBV5-1	TRBJ2-7	-	TRBD2	CASSLARLAGEDEQYF	TGCGCCAGCAGCTTGGCCAGACTAGCGGGAGAAGACGAGCAGTACTTC
TRBV7-9	TRBJ2-2	-	TRBD1	CASSLWTGTNTGELFF	TGTGCCAGCAGCTTATGGACAGGAACGAACACCGGGGAGCTGTTTTTT
TRBV4-1	TRBJ2-1	-	-	CASSQDPTDSYNEQFF	TGCGCCAGCAGCCAGGATCCAACCGACTCCTACAATGAGCAGTTCTTC
TRBV30	TRBJ2-3	once	TRBD1	CACLPGQGLTDTQYF	TGTGCCTGCCTCCCGGGACAGGGGTTGACAGATACGCAGTATTTT
TRBV2	TRBJ2-3	-	TRBD2	CASSEYLAGRDTQYF	TGTGCCAGCAGTGAATATCTAGCGGGGAGGGATACGCAGTATTTT
TRBV9	TRBJ1-6	-	TRBD1	CASSARGNSPLHF	TGTGCCAGCAGCGCCAGGGGGAATTCACCCCTCCACTTT
TRBV9	TRBJ2-2	-	-	CASSVWRDGTGELFF	TGTGCCAGCAGCGTATGGCGGGACGGGACCGGGGAGCTGTTTTTT
TRBV19	TRBJ2-2	-	-	CASSIEGGSNTGELFF	TGTGCCAGTAGTATCGAGGGGGGCTCGAACACCGGGGAGCTGTTTTTT
TRBV28	TRBJ2-5	-	-	CASSPPDRREETQYF	TGTGCCAGCAGTCCGCCGGACAGAAGGGAAGAGACCCAGTACTTC
TRBV2	TRBJ2-5	-	TRBD1	CASSEPRTGEGDETQYF	TGTGCCAGCAGTGAACCCAGGACAGGGGAAGGTGATGAGACCCAGTACTTC
TRBV5-4	TRBJ1-2	-	TRBD1	CASSSEGQADYGYTF	TGTGCCAGCAGCTCTGAGGGACAGGCTGACTATGGCTACACCTTC